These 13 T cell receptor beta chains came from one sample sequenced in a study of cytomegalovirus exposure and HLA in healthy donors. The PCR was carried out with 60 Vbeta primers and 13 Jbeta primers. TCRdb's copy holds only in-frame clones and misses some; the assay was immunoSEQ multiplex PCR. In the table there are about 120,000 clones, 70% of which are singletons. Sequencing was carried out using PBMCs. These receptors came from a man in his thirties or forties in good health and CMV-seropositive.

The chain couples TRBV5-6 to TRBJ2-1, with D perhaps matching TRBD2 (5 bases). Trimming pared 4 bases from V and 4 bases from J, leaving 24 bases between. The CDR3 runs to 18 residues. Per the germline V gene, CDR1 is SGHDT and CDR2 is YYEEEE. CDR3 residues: CASSRWGQLPGGYNEQFF. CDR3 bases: TGTGCCAGCAGCCGATGGGGTCAGCTCCCGGGCGGGTACAATGAGCAGTTCTTC.

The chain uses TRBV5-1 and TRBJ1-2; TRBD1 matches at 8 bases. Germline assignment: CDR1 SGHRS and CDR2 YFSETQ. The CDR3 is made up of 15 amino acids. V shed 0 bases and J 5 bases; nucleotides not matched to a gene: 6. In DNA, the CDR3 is TGCGCCAGCAGCTTGGCAGGGACAGGATATTATGGCTACACCTTC. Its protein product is CASSLAGTGYYGYTF. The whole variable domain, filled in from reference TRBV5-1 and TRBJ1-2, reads KAGVTQTPRYLIKTRGQQVTLSCSPISGHRSVSWYQQTPGQGLQFLFEYFSETQRNKGNFPGRFSGRQFSNSRSEMNVSTLELGDSALYLCASSLAGTGYYGYTFGSGTRLTVV.

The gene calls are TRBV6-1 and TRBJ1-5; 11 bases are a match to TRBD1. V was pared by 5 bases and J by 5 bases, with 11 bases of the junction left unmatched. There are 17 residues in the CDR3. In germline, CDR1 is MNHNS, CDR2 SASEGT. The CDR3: CASSKGTGGNVYQPQHF. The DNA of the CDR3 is TGTGCCAGCAGTAAAGGGACAGGGGGAAATGTCTATCAGCCCCAGCATTTT.

The CDR3 loop reads CASSVGTAGTREQYF. The CDR3 DNA follows: TGTGCCAGCAGCGTTGGGACAGCCGGCACGCGCGAGCAGTACTTC. This chain connects TRBV9 to TRBJ2-7; 7 bases agree with TRBD1. CDR1 SGDLS and CDR2 YYNGEE come from the germline V gene. The CDR3 totals 15 residues. Losses at the gene ends were 2 bases for V and 6 bases for J; bases not matched to a gene: 11.

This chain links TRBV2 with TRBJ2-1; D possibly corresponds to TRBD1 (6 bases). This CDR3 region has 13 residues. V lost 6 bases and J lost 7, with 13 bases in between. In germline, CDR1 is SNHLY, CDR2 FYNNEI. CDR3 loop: CASRENRENEQFF. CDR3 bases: TGTGCCAGCAGGGAAAACAGGGAAAATGAGCAGTTCTTC.

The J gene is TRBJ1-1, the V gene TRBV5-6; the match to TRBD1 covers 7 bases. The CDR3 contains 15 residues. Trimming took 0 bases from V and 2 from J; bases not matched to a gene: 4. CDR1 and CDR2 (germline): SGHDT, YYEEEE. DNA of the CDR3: TGTGCCAGCAGCTTGGTAGGGGGCTACAACACTGAAGCTTTCTTT. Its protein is CASSLVGGYNTEAFF.

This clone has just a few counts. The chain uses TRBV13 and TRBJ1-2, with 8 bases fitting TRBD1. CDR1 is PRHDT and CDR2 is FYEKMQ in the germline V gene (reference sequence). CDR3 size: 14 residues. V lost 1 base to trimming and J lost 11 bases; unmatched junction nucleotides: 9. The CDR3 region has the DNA TGTGCCAGCAGCTTAGCCGGGGGACAGGAGATTTACACCTTC. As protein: CASSLAGGQEIYTF.

DNA of the CDR3: TGTGCCAGCAGTCCTAAGAACACTGAAGCTTTCTTT. It specifies CASSPKNTEAFF. The chain employs TRBV27 and TRBJ1-1; unclear D gene. The CDR3 has 12 amino acids. The germline CDR1 and CDR2 sequences are MNHEY and SMNVEV (reference sequence). The V gene lost 5 bases and the J gene lost 1 base, with 5 bases spanning the gap.

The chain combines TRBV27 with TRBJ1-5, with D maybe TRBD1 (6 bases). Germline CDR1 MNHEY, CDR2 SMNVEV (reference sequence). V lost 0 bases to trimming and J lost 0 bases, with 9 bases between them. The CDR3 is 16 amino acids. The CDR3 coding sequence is TGTGCCAGCAGTTTATCGGGGGCGCGTAGCAATCAGCCCCAGCATTTT. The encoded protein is CASSLSGARSNQPQHF.

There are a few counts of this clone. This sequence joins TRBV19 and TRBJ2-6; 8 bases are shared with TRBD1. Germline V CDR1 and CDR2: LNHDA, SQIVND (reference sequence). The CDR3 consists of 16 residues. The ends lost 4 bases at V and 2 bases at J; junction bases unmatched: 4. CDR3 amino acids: CASSRTQGAGANVLTF. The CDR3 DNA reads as TGTGCCAGTAGTAGAACACAGGGGGCTGGGGCCAACGTCCTGACTTTC.

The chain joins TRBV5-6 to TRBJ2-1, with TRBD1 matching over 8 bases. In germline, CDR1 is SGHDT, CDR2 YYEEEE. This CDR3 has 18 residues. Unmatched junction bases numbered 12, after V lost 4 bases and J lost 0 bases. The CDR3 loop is CASSRTGQGWGSYNEQFF. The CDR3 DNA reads TGTGCCAGCAGCAGAACCGGACAGGGTTGGGGCTCCTACAATGAGCAGTTCTTC.

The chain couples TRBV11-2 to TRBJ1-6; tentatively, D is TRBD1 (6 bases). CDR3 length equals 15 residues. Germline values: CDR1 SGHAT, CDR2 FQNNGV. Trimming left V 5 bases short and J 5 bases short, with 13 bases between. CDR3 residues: CASSAQGPNNSPLHF. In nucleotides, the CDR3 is TGTGCCAGCAGCGCACAGGGTCCTAATAATTCACCCCTCCACTTT. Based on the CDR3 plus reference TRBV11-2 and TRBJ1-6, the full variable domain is EAGVAQSPRYKIIEKRQSVAFWCNPISGHATLYWYQQILGQGPKLLIQFQNNGVVDDSQLPKDRFSAERLKGVDSTLKIQPAKLEDSAVYLCASSAQGPNNSPLHFGNGTRLTVT.

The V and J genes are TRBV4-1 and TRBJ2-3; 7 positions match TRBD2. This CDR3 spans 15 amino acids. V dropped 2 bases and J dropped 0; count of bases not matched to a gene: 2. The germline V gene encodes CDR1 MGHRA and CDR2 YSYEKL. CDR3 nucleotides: TGCGCCAGCAGCCAAAGCGGGGTTAGCACAGATACGCAGTATTTT. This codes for CASSQSGVSTDTQYF.